This T cell receptor beta chain was recorded in a study of T cells after yellow fever vaccination. Study observations and caveats: Post-booster repertoires contained most primary-vaccination clones again (roughly 97% CD4, roughly 91% CD8). Weaker, the secondary response peaked sooner, at day 5 versus 15. Abundant clonotypes from the bulk population could have been carried over as contaminants into FACS-sorted repertoires.

Template switching with 5'RACE generated the TCR cDNA and added a universal primer site and UMIs. TCRdb re-analysed the 5' RACE reads in MiXCR, keeping a single row per CDR3 protein. This table holds approximately 250,000 distinct CDR3 sequences, roughly 5.6% found once. This clonotype has a count of ten or more. Its antigen remains unknown. Germline V lookup: CDR1 KGHDR, CDR2 SFDVKD. This CDR3 region has 11 residues. V was shortened by 4 bases and J by 6 bases, with 4 bases between the two germline ends. The sequenced sample was CD4+ T cells sorted from PBMCs, obtained on the day of the yellow fever booster vaccination. The V call is TRBV24-1, the J call TRBJ2-3; D is unresolved. This receptor was identified in a man aged 18-30 years who received the YFV17D yellow fever vaccine. CDR3 in amino acids: CATSERDTQYF. The CDR3 nucleotides are TGTGCCACCAGTGAACGGGATACGCAGTATTTT.